This entry lists 29 T cell receptor beta chains sequenced from one sample in a study of T cell repertoires in cytomegalovirus infection. TCRdb analysed the reads with MiXCR anew, one entry per CDR3 protein. The repertoire holds 740,000 or so distinct CDR3 sequences, with 35% to 45% as singletons. The sequenced sample consisted of PBMCs. Every receptor here comes from a human donor in good health (CMV status not recorded). Some clones in this sample may be carry-over from other donors' samples.

This clonotype was seen once. The chain couples TRBV27 to TRBJ2-1, with TRBD1 as a possible D gene (6 bases). V was clipped by 2 bases and J by 2 bases, with 13 bases between them. This CDR3 comprises 16 residues. CDR1 is MNHEY and CDR2 is SMNVEV in the germline V gene (reference sequence). In nucleotides, the CDR3 is TGTGCCAGCAGTTTACAAGGGACAACACCCTACAATGAGCAGTTCTTC. Its translation is CASSLQGTTPYNEQFF.

The CDR3 region has the DNA TGCAGTGCTAGTACCCCTACTAGCACAGATACGCAGTATTTT. This codes for CSASTPTSTDTQYF. The chain combines TRBV20-1 with TRBJ2-3; D remains unclear. The CDR3 has 14 amino acids. The V and J ends lost 3 bases and 0 bases respectively, with 10 bases between them. Germline CDR1 and CDR2: DFQATT and SNEGSKA (reference sequence).

Many counts were recorded for this clonotype. The chain joins TRBV7-2 to TRBJ1-4; the match to TRBD1 covers 8 bases. Germline trimming cut 0 bases from V and 5 bases from J; bases unmatched to any gene: 5. This CDR3 region has 16 residues. In germline, CDR1 is SGHTA, CDR2 FQGNSA. CDR3 sequence (DNA): TGTGCCAGCAGCTTAGCGAGGGCAGGGGGCAATGAAAAACTGTTTTTT. It encodes CASSLARAGGNEKLFF.

The table lists this clonotype with a few counts. This chain links TRBV6-1 with TRBJ1-5, with no clear D. This CDR3 is 15 amino acids long. Looked up from germline, CDR1 is MNHNS and CDR2 is SASEGT. Trimming took 0 bases from V and 8 from J, leaving 14 bases between them. In DNA, the CDR3 is TGTGCCAGCAGTGAAGCGTCCCGGGCCCGGGAGCCCCAGCATTTT. This translates into CASSEASRAREPQHF.

This sequence joins TRBV28 and TRBJ2-5; possible D gene TRBD2, 6 bases. The V gene's germline CDR1 is MDHEN and CDR2 SYDVKM. This CDR3 contains 12 residues. Trimming stripped 4 bases from V and 10 bases from J, with 13 bases between. CDR3 amino acids: CASSYHPGGQYF. CDR3 in DNA: TGTGCCAGCAGTTACCACCCCGGGGGCCAGTACTTC.

V is TRBV6-5 and J is TRBJ2-7, with 7 bases matching TRBD2. The CDR3 sequence is 15 residues long. J gave up 5 bases and V 2 bases, and 9 bases lay outside the gene matches. Germline CDR1 MNHEY, CDR2 SVGAGI. The CDR3 coding sequence is TGTGCCAGCAGTTACCTTTTGGGAGGGAATGACGAGCAGTACTTC. Protein product: CASSYLLGGNDEQYF.

This clonotype showed up just a few times. The chain employs TRBV12-3 or TRBV12-4 and TRBJ2-3; D remains ambiguous. V was trimmed by 7 bases and J by 2 bases, leaving 10 bases between them. The CDR3 is 13 amino acids. In nucleotides, the CDR3 is TGTGCCAGCACCCTCCCGAACACAGATACGCAGTATTTT. Its protein is CASTLPNTDTQYF.

The chain couples TRBV28 to TRBJ1-5; D gene ambiguous. Trimming stripped 1 base from V and 0 bases from J, with 19 bases between. CDR3 length equals 19 residues. Germline CDR1 is MDHEN and CDR2 is SYDVKM. The CDR3 DNA reads as TGTGCCAGCAGTTTATCCTGGGCAGTTGGCGAATATAGCAATCAGCCCCAGCATTTT. This encodes CASSLSWAVGEYSNQPQHF.

V usage is TRBV19 and J usage is TRBJ2-4; 8 nucleotides align to TRBD1. The trim removed 3 bases at V and 5 bases at J, leaving 3 bases unmatched. The CDR3 spans 14 residues. The V gene's germline CDR1 is LNHDA and CDR2 SQIVND (reference sequence). Here the CDR3 reads CASSIRDRQNIQYF. CDR3 sequence (DNA): TGTGCCAGTAGTATCCGGGACAGGCAAAACATTCAGTACTTC.

This clonotype was seen more than once but under ten times. This sequence joins TRBV5-6 and TRBJ2-7; D is unclear. The CDR3 is 14 amino acids. CDR1 and CDR2 (germline): SGHDT, YYEEEE. V lost 4 bases and J 4 bases, leaving 15 bases between the germline ends. The CDR3 nucleotides read TGTGCCAGCAGCCCTACGACACGACCGTACGAGCAGTACTTC. Protein sequence: CASSPTTRPYEQYF. Full variable domain (rest looked up from reference TRBV5-6 and TRBJ2-7): DAGVTQSPTHLIKTRGQQVTLRCSPKSGHDTVSWYQQALGQGPQFIFQYYEEEERQRGNFPDRFSGHQFPNYSSELNVNALLLGDSALYLCASSPTTRPYEQYFGPGTRLTVT.

The chain uses TRBV29-1 and TRBJ2-4; 7 positions agree with TRBD1. With V trimmed by 6 bases and J by 8 bases, 16 bases remained unmatched. Germline values: CDR1 SQVTM, CDR2 ANQGSEA. This CDR3 has 15 amino acids. The DNA of the CDR3 is TGCAGCGTGAAAGGAAGGACAGGAACGAGAGACATTCAGTACTTC. Amino acids: CSVKGRTGTRDIQYF.

This clonotype has a handful of counts. J is TRBJ2-2 and V is TRBV7-6, with D tentatively TRBD1 (5 bases). CDR1 SGHVS and CDR2 FNYEAQ come from the germline V gene. Trimming shortened V by 5 bases and J by 2 bases, and 15 bases separated the two germline ends. The CDR3 is 16 amino acids. Here the CDR3 reads CASSDDSQVNTGELFF. DNA for the CDR3: TGTGCCAGCAGCGACGACTCACAGGTTAACACCGGGGAGCTGTTTTTT.

This clonotype was seen a handful of times. J is TRBJ2-7 and V is TRBV4-1; 12 nucleotides agree with TRBD2. The V segment lost 0 bases and the J segment 4 bases; nucleotides outside the gene matches: 7. CDR1 is MGHRA, CDR2 YSYEKL, per germline. The CDR3 is made up of 17 amino acids. Written as DNA, the CDR3 is TGCGCCAGCAGCCAAGATTGGCTAGCGGGGGGGCCATACGAGCAGTACTTC. The encoded protein is CASSQDWLAGGPYEQYF.

CDR3 nucleotide sequence: TGTGCCAGCAGTTTATGGGGGGTGCGAGAAAAACTGTTTTTT. Its protein product is CASSLWGVREKLFF. The gene calls are TRBV12-3 or TRBV12-4 and TRBJ1-4; tentative D call: TRBD1 (5 bases). The CDR3 extends over 14 amino acids. V gave up 2 bases and J gave up 8 bases, with 12 bases separating them.

V gene TRBV5-1 combines with J gene TRBJ2-7; TRBD1 matches at 8 bases. The V segment lost 7 bases and the J segment 0 bases; nucleotides outside the gene matches: 6. This CDR3 region has 14 residues. Germline CDR1 is SGHRS and CDR2 is YFSETQ. CDR3 loop: CASYRGTASYEQYF. In nucleotides, the CDR3 is TGCGCCAGCTACAGGGGGACAGCCTCCTACGAGCAGTACTTC.

A few counts support this clonotype. The chain joins TRBV7-2 to TRBJ2-1, with D unclear. Germline V CDR1 and CDR2: SGHTA, FQGNSA. The V end was cut by 3 bases, the J end by 10 bases, with 13 bases between. The CDR3 totals 13 residues. The CDR3: CASSFSTTMEQFF. The CDR3 DNA reads TGTGCCAGCAGCTTTAGTACCACAATGGAGCAGTTCTTC.

This clonotype was recorded once. In this CDR3 the conserved last residue, phenylalanine or tryptophan, is missing, so a read error is likely. The limits of the CDR3 on the DNA are not certain, so only TCRdb's listed CDR3 is given. This rearrangement joins TRBV7-2 to TRBJ2-5. The germline CDR1 and CDR2 sequences are SGHTA and FQGNSA. The CDR3 extends over 11 residues, inclusive of both ends. CDR3 protein: CASSQQETHYC.

This clonotype has ten or more counts. The chain recombines TRBV7-2 with TRBJ2-3, with D unresolved. Per germline, CDR1 SGHTA and CDR2 FQGNSA. V lost 0 bases to trimming and J lost 3 bases, with 10 bases between them. The CDR3 has 15 amino acids. DNA of the CDR3: TGTGCCAGCAGCTTAGCTCCGGGTGCAACAGATACGCAGTATTTT. Protein sequence: CASSLAPGATDTQYF.

V is TRBV19 and J is TRBJ2-6, with 10 bases lining up with TRBD1. Germline values: CDR1 LNHDA, CDR2 SQIVND (reference sequence). Trimming removed 6 bases from V and 1 base from J; junction bases left unmatched: 15. CDR3 length: 20 residues. For the CDR3, the DNA is TGTGCCAGTAGGGCCATCTCCGGGACAGGGGTACGGTCTGGGGCCAACGTCCTGACTTTC. Protein: CASRAISGTGVRSGANVLTF.

This rearrangement joins TRBV12-3 or TRBV12-4 to TRBJ1-5; D remains unclear. The CDR3 is made up of 13 amino acids. Deletions cut 6 bases from V and 6 bases from J, with 12 bases between. This CDR3 reads CASSSDSGQPQHF. The CDR3 coding sequence is TGTGCCAGCAGCAGTGACTCGGGTCAGCCCCAGCATTTT.

This clonotype was picked up one time. At one of its ends the junction is not consistent with the germline gene, which may arise from a read error. The chain is built from TRBV7-2 and TRBJ2-3, with 8 bases matching TRBD2. The CDR3 length is 15 residues. The germline gives CDR1 SGHTA, CDR2 FQGNSA. The CDR3 protein is CASSLTSGSTYTQYF. As DNA, the CDR3 is TGTGCCAGCAGCCTAACTAGCGGAAGCACATATACGCAGTATTTT.

About this clonotype: The junction departs from germline at one end; a sequencing error may be responsible. This rearrangement joins TRBV9 to TRBJ1-1, with 12 bases lining up with TRBD1. This CDR3 comprises 13 residues. Germline values: CDR1 SGDLS, CDR2 YYNGEE. The CDR3 coding sequence is TGTGCCAGCAGCTCCTCCCCGGGACAGGGGGCTTACTTT. This gives the protein CASSSSPGQGAYF.

This clonotype has only one observation. V and J are TRBV20-1 and TRBJ1-2, with a possible D match to TRBD1 (6 bases). The ends were cut back, 6 bases at V and 0 bases at J, with 14 bases in the middle. CDR3 length: 14 residues. The V gene's germline CDR1 is DFQATT and CDR2 SNEGSKA (reference sequence). Here the CDR3 DNA reads TGCAGTGCCCCCGCGACAGGAACTAACTATGGCTACACCTTC. This gives the protein CSAPATGTNYGYTF.

This clonotype was detected only once. The genes are TRBV7-8 and TRBJ1-4, with 7 bases fitting TRBD1. Germline V lookup: CDR1 SGHVS, CDR2 FQNEAQ. CDR3 length: 15 amino acids. V lost 6 bases, J lost 2 bases, and 6 bases stayed unmatched. CDR3 sequence (DNA): TGTGCCAGCAGTCAAACAGGGGTGACTAATGAAAAACTGTTTTTT. Residues: CASSQTGVTNEKLFF.

Concerning this clonotype itself: A much more abundant neighbour one base away suggests this may be a read error. J is TRBJ1-1 and V is TRBV12-3 or TRBV12-4; the D gene is possibly TRBD1 (5 bases). The CDR3 covers 16 residues. CDR3 region: CASSYVPGLMNTDAFF. DNA for the CDR3: TGTGCCAGCAGTTACGTGCCAGGGTTGATGAACACTGACGCTTTCTTT.

This rearrangement joins TRBV27 to TRBJ1-2; possibly TRBD1 for D (6 bases). Trimming left V 2 bases short and J 6 bases short, with 19 bases between. This CDR3 comprises 16 residues. Germline-derived CDR1 and CDR2 are MNHEY and SMNVEV (reference sequence). The chain's CDR3 is CASSLNGLRGEDGYTF. The CDR3 region has the DNA TGTGCCAGCAGTTTAAATGGTCTCAGGGGCGAAGATGGCTACACCTTC.

This chain links TRBV5-1 with TRBJ1-2; D ambiguous. The CDR3 length is 16 residues. Germline CDR1 SGHRS, CDR2 YFSETQ. Between the trimmed V and J ends, which lost 4 bases and 6 bases, there was a span of 22 bases. This CDR3 reads CASSHLSRGNIDGYTF. The CDR3 region has the DNA TGCGCCAGCAGCCACCTCTCACGGGGTAACATAGATGGCTACACCTTC.

This clonotype appeared many times. The V call is TRBV7-8, the J call TRBJ1-1; D unresolved. V lost 1 base and J 5 bases, leaving 17 bases between the germline ends. CDR1 and CDR2 from the germline V gene are SGHVS and FQNEAQ. The CDR3 spans 16 residues. The CDR3 bases are TGTGCCAGCAGCTTAGTTGACGATGTTGTGGGAACTGAAGCTTTCTTT. Its protein is CASSLVDDVVGTEAFF.

The chain uses TRBV27 and TRBJ2-4, with TRBD1 matching 7 bases. The J segment lost 12 bases and the V segment lost 3 bases, leaving 8 bases of the junction unmatched. The CDR3 is 13 amino acids. Germline V gene lookup returns CDR1 MNHEY and CDR2 SMNVEV (reference sequence). This CDR3 is CASSFLGQSTQYF. CDR3 DNA sequence: TGTGCCAGCAGTTTCCTGGGACAGAGCACTCAGTACTTC.